The 30 T cell receptor beta chains listed next were all sequenced from one sample in a study of response to subunit inactivated influenza vaccine. A single record per CDR3 protein comes from TCRdb applying MiXCR to the RT-PCR reads. The sample includes 490,000 or so distinct CDR3 sequences, 6.5% to 8% of them seen just once. The input for sequencing was PBMCs from blood, taken 23 to 25 months after vaccination. Receptors were obtained from a man in his fifties or sixties who received an inactivated influenza vaccine.

The chain carries TRBV12-3 or TRBV12-4 and TRBJ2-7; D gene unclear. The CDR3 has 14 amino acids. V was cut by 8 bases and J by 0 bases, with 14 bases left in between. The CDR3 nucleotides read TGTGCCAGCGCATTAAACAGACCCTCCTACGAGCAGTACTTC. Its translation is CASALNRPSYEQYF.

For this clonotype: Possible read error: a much larger clone is one base away. This sequence joins TRBV5-6 and TRBJ2-5; unclear D gene. This CDR3 has 13 amino acids. Germline V gene data show CDR1 as SGHDT and CDR2 as YYEEEE. CDR3 sequence reads: CTSSLSDQETQYF. The CDR3 DNA follows: TGTACCAGCAGCTTGTCAGACCAAGAGACCCAGTACTTC. Complete variable domain (other parts from reference TRBV5-6 and TRBJ2-5): DAGVTQSPTHLIKTRGQQVTLRCSPKSGHDTVSWYQQALGQGPQFIFQYYEEEERQRGNFPDRFSGHQFPNYSSELNVNALLLGDSALYLCTSSLSDQETQYFGPGTRLLVL.

This clonotype was seen repeatedly, ten times or more. The V and J genes are TRBV28 and TRBJ1-2; TRBD1 might be the D (5 bases). V shed 2 bases and J shed 2 bases, with 12 bases lying between them. The CDR3 extends over 15 amino acids. The germline CDR1 and CDR2 sequences are MDHEN and SYDVKM. This CDR3 reads CASSLLRGENYGYTF. In DNA form, the CDR3 reads TGTGCCAGCAGTTTACTCCGGGGGGAGAACTATGGCTACACCTTC.

This clonotype appeared a few times. This chain joins TRBV7-2 and TRBJ1-1; D is ambiguous. V gave up 2 bases and J gave up 1 base, with 8 bases separating them. Germline V gene lookup returns CDR1 SGHTA and CDR2 FQGNSA. The CDR3 loop spans 14 amino acids. CDR3 residues: CASSLRKGNTEAFF. The CDR3 DNA follows: TGTGCCAGCAGCTTAAGAAAAGGGAACACTGAAGCTTTCTTT.

The rearrangement links TRBV14 to TRBJ2-3; D possibly corresponds to TRBD2 (6 bases). Trimming removed 4 bases at V and 5 bases at J, with 16 bases between. The germline gives CDR1 SGHDN, CDR2 FVKESK. The CDR3 has 15 amino acids. The CDR3 here is CASSRTGLSRDTQYF. The CDR3 DNA is TGTGCCAGCAGCCGTACGGGACTGAGTAGAGATACGCAGTATTTT.

The gene calls are TRBV4-3 and TRBJ1-6; tentatively, D is TRBD1 (5 bases). Trimming took 1 base from V and 7 from J, leaving 14 bases between them. The germline CDR1 and CDR2 sequences are LGHNA and YSLEER. The length of the CDR3 is 16 residues. The CDR3 DNA reads TGCGCCAGCAGCCAAGGGCGAGACAGCGTAAATTCACCCCTCCACTTT. Translation gives CASSQGRDSVNSPLHF.

This clonotype showed up many times. The chain links TRBV7-2 to TRBJ2-7, with D unclear. CDR3 length: 13 amino acids. Trimming removed 4 bases from V and 0 bases from J, with 7 bases in between. Germline V gene lookup returns CDR1 SGHTA and CDR2 FQGNSA. CDR3 amino acids: CASSSFDSYEQYF. The CDR3 coding sequence is TGTGCCAGCAGCTCCTTCGACTCCTACGAGCAGTACTTC.

In this sample, this clonotype turned up once. At one end, the junction sequence differs from germline, possibly due to a read error. The CDR3 here is CASSVFGQEAYNEKFF. In nucleotides, the CDR3 is TGTGCCAGCAGCGTTTTTGGACAGGAGGCCTACAATGAGAAGTTCTTC. This chain uses TRBV9 with TRBJ2-1; the match to TRBD1 covers 7 bases. Germline values: CDR1 SGDLS, CDR2 YYNGEE. The CDR3 has 16 amino acids.

In its sample, this clonotype was seen many times. This sequence joins TRBV20-1 and TRBJ1-5; D remains unclear. The germline gives CDR1 DFQATT, CDR2 SNEGSKA (reference sequence). The CDR3 sequence is 13 residues long. V lost 4 bases, J lost 2 bases, and 9 bases lay in between. DNA of the CDR3: TGCAGTGCTATCCCACCGGGCAATCAGCCCCAGCATTTT. It translates to CSAIPPGNQPQHF.

This chain links TRBV7-2 with TRBJ2-7; possibly TRBD1 for D (6 bases). V was trimmed by 1 base and J by 3 bases, leaving 13 bases between them. The CDR3 consists of 15 residues. The germline V gene encodes CDR1 SGHTA and CDR2 FQGNSA. In DNA, the CDR3 is TGTGCCAGCAGCTTAGTGGACAGACCAAGCTACGAGCAGTACTTC. Protein: CASSLVDRPSYEQYF.

In the case of this clonotype: Germline is not matched at one junction end, which may reflect a read error. CDR3 sequence: CATSREGEQFF. The CDR3 nucleotides read TGTGCCACCAGCAGAGAAGGGGAGCAGTTTTTT. The chain links TRBV15 to TRBJ2-2; D could derive from TRBD1 or TRBD2 (5 bases each). Germline loops: CDR1 LNHNV, CDR2 YYDKDF (reference sequence). The CDR3 is made up of 11 amino acids.

The J gene is TRBJ1-1, the V gene TRBV28, with D uncertain. CDR1 MDHEN and CDR2 SYDVKM come from the germline V gene. The CDR3 runs to 22 residues. V was pared by 3 bases and J by 0 bases, with 32 bases between. The CDR3 protein is CASSFIFGRESGGWRLNTEAFF. The CDR3 nucleotides read TGTGCCAGCAGTTTTATCTTTGGTAGGGAAAGTGGTGGGTGGAGGTTGAACACTGAAGCTTTCTTT.

The V and J genes are TRBV10-1 and TRBJ2-7; D possibly corresponds to TRBD1 (5 bases). The V and J ends lost 6 bases and 2 bases respectively, with 11 bases between them. The CDR3 length is 13 residues. Germline lookup yields CDR1 WNHNN and CDR2 SYGVQD (reference sequence). The CDR3 DNA follows: TGCGCCAGCAGCCCGACAGACACCTACGAGCAGTACTTC. The encoded protein is CASSPTDTYEQYF.

This clonotype was recorded a few times. This CDR3 reads CASSLESGRIYNEQFF. The CDR3 nucleotides are TGTGCCAGCAGCTTAGAATCGGGCCGTATATACAATGAGCAGTTCTTC. This sequence joins TRBV11-2 and TRBJ2-1; the D is unclear. Per the germline V gene, CDR1 is SGHAT and CDR2 is FQNNGV. The CDR3 is 16 amino acids. Trimming removed 0 bases at V and 4 bases at J, with 13 bases between.

This clonotype occurred many times. CDR3 in amino acids: CSAGRASTSIFNEQFF. The CDR3 DNA reads TGCAGTGCGGGAAGAGCTTCAACTTCAATTTTCAATGAGCAGTTCTTC. The genes are TRBV20-1 and TRBJ2-1; D is undetermined. Trimming left V 6 bases short and J 6 bases short, with 24 bases between. CDR3 length equals 16 residues. Germline-derived CDR1 and CDR2 are DFQATT and SNEGSKA (reference sequence).

This clonotype has at least ten counts. This chain links TRBV6-5 with TRBJ1-2; D possibly corresponds to TRBD1 (5 bases). The V end lost 0 bases, the J end lost 7 bases, and 6 bases lay between the germline ends. Germline CDR1 is MNHEY and CDR2 is SVGAGI. The CDR3 spans 12 residues. The CDR3 DNA follows: TGTGCCAGCAGTTACTCAGGGGCTGGCTACACCTTC. It translates to CASSYSGAGYTF.

This clonotype was counted a few times. The rearrangement joins TRBV20-1 to TRBJ2-7; D uncertain. V lost 3 bases to trimming and J lost 6 bases, with 15 bases between them. The CDR3 is 13 amino acids. In germline, CDR1 is DFQATT, CDR2 SNEGSKA (reference sequence). CDR3 sequence reads: CSASLGRSAEQYF. CDR3 in DNA: TGCAGTGCTAGCCTGGGCCGGTCCGCCGAGCAGTACTTC.

V gene TRBV9 combines with J gene TRBJ2-3; 12 positions agree with TRBD2. This CDR3 comprises 15 residues. Germline assignment: CDR1 SGDLS and CDR2 YYNGEE. V dropped 0 bases and J dropped 6; count of bases not matched to a gene: 2. The CDR3 DNA reads as TGTGCCAGCAGCGTAGCGGGACTAGCGGGTGATACGCAGTATTTT. The encoded protein is CASSVAGLAGDTQYF. Full variable domain (missing parts from reference TRBV9 and TRBJ2-3): DSGVTQTPKHLITATGQRVTLRCSPRSGDLSVYWYQQSLDQGLQFLIQYYNGEERAKGNILERFSAQQFPDLHSELNLSSLELGDSALYFCASSVAGLAGDTQYFGPGTRLTVL.

This clonotype was seen many times. This rearrangement joins TRBV7-2 to TRBJ2-1, with 9 bases matching TRBD1. There are 15 residues in the CDR3. V lost 5 bases to trimming and J lost 2 bases; unmatched junction nucleotides: 4. The germline V gene has CDR1 SGHTA and CDR2 FQGNSA. The CDR3 bases are TGTGCCAGCAGCGACGGGACAGGGACCTACAATGAGCAGTTCTTC. It codes for CASSDGTGTYNEQFF.

This clonotype was seen a few times. The chain has TRBV7-8 and TRBJ1-3; no reliable D call. Germline CDR1 SGHVS, CDR2 FQNEAQ. Trimming took off 1 base at V and 0 bases at J, with 7 bases between the two ends. The CDR3 sequence is 15 residues long. The CDR3 sequence is CASSLVESSGNTIYF. The DNA for the CDR3 is TGTGCCAGCAGCTTAGTTGAGAGCTCTGGAAACACCATATATTTT.

Turning to this clonotype: Possible read error: a much larger clone is one base away. The genes are TRBV5-1 and TRBJ2-3; D remains unclear. Trimming stripped 0 bases from V and 4 bases from J, with 12 bases between. This CDR3 is 15 amino acids long. CDR1 and CDR2 (germline): SGHRS, YFSETQ. The CDR3 bases are TGCGCCAGCAGCTTGGAGGGCAGGAGTGCAGATACGCAGTATTTT. Translating it yields CASSLEGRSADTQYF.

Many counts were recorded for this clonotype. The V gene is TRBV20-1, the J gene TRBJ1-5; TRBD1 agrees at 7 bases. V lost 0 bases to trimming and J lost 0 bases; unmatched junction nucleotides: 11. The germline CDR1 and CDR2 sequences are DFQATT and SNEGSKA (reference sequence). There are 18 residues in the CDR3. The CDR3 region is CSARDGTGAGGSNQPQHF. Written as DNA, the CDR3 is TGCAGTGCTAGAGATGGCACCGGGGCAGGGGGTAGCAATCAGCCCCAGCATTTT.

The rearrangement links TRBV7-2 to TRBJ2-2; 8 bases are a match to TRBD1. From germline, CDR1 is SGHTA and CDR2 FQGNSA. The CDR3 has 15 residues. V shed 5 bases, J shed 7 bases, and the junction held 9 bases outside the gene matches. CDR3 region: CASSETGQAFGELFF. CDR3 in DNA: TGTGCCAGCAGCGAAACGGGACAGGCCTTCGGGGAGCTGTTTTTT. The variable domain in full, completed from reference TRBV7-2 and TRBJ2-2, reads GAGVSQSPSNKVTEKGKDVELRCDPISGHTALYWYRQSLGQGLEFLIYFQGNSAPDKSGLPSDRFSAERTGGSVSTLTIQRTQQEDSAVYLCASSETGQAFGELFFGEGSRLTVL.

This clonotype was counted between two and nine times. This CDR3 is CASSPPGGANVLTF. Here the CDR3 DNA reads TGTGCCAGCTCACCACCGGGTGGGGCCAACGTCCTGACTTTC. This chain connects TRBV18 to TRBJ2-6; no reliable D call. The CDR3 spans 14 residues. Germline CDR1 KGHSH, CDR2 LQKENI. Deletions cut 0 bases from V and 3 bases from J, with 3 bases between.

In this sample, this clonotype turned up a few times. This rearrangement joins TRBV28 to TRBJ1-6; D might be TRBD1 (5 bases). The CDR3 is 13 amino acids. Germline CDR1 MDHEN, CDR2 SYDVKM. V lost 10 bases to trimming and J lost 9 bases, with 16 bases between them. The CDR3 nucleotides are TGTGCCATTTCCCGGGACTGGGGTTCACCCCTCCACTTT. It encodes CAISRDWGSPLHF.

This clonotype occurred a few times. This chain joins TRBV15 and TRBJ2-1; the D gene is possibly TRBD2 (6 bases). Germline V gene sequence: CDR1 LNHNV, CDR2 YYDKDF (reference sequence). The CDR3 is 16 residues long. Trimming shortened V by 2 bases and J by 0 bases, and 11 bases separated the two germline ends. The CDR3 nucleotides are TGTGCCACCAGCAGACACGGTAGCGGCTCCTACAATGAGCAGTTCTTC. Encoded protein: CATSRHGSGSYNEQFF.

The rearrangement links TRBV4-3 to TRBJ2-4; D call uncertain. In germline, CDR1 is LGHNA, CDR2 YSLEER. The CDR3 consists of 14 residues. Deletions cut 0 bases from V and 4 bases from J, with 7 bases between. The CDR3 sequence: CASSQEGQKNIQYF. CDR3 coding DNA: TGCGCCAGCAGCCAAGAAGGGCAGAAAAACATTCAGTACTTC.

This clonotype was found many times. The chain recombines TRBV6-5 with TRBJ2-5; tentatively, D is TRBD1 (5 bases). Between the trimmed V and J ends, which lost 3 bases and 2 bases, there was a span of 10 bases. The CDR3 has 14 amino acids. The V gene's germline CDR1 is MNHEY and CDR2 SVGAGI. The CDR3: CASSYLPGQETQYF. DNA of the CDR3: TGTGCCAGCAGTTATTTGCCAGGGCAAGAGACCCAGTACTTC.

The gene calls are TRBV29-1 and TRBJ2-1; D is unresolved. CDR3 length: 13 amino acids. The germline CDR1 and CDR2 sequences are SQVTM and ANQGSEA. V dropped 3 bases and J dropped 0 bases, with 6 bases sitting between them. The CDR3 reads CSVDSRSYNEQFF. For the CDR3, the DNA is TGCAGCGTTGATTCCCGCTCCTACAATGAGCAGTTCTTC.

The chain combines TRBV6-5 with TRBJ2-7; possibly TRBD2 for D (5 bases). Germline CDR1 is MNHEY and CDR2 is SVGAGI. Deletions cut 0 bases from V and 3 bases from J, with 15 bases between. The CDR3 is 16 residues long. The CDR3 region has the DNA TGTGCCAGCAGTTACTCGAGGGCAGCTCGGGACTACGAGCAGTACTTC. It translates to CASSYSRAARDYEQYF.